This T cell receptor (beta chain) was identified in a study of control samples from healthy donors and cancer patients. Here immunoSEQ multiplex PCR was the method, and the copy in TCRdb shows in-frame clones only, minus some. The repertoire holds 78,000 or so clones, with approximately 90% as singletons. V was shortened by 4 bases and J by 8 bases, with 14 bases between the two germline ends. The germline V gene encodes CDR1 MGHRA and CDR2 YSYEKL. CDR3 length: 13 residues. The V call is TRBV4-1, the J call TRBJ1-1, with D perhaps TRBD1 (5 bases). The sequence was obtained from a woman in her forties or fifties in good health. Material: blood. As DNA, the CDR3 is TGCGCCAGCAGCCCCCGGGACCCACGGGAAGCTTTCTTT. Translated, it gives CASSPRDPREAFF.